What follows is one TCR beta chain and its context. Within the sample, other DNA sequences also encode this same CDR3. The record originates from a study of blood T cell repertoires in COVID-19. Across the study: From the United States, Italy and Spain came samples of acute and convalescent COVID-19. Nucleic acid was either cDNA or gDNA, and it came from T cells, B-cell-depleted T cells, or PBMCs.

Enrollment of patients from Seattle took place during active infection, with longitudinal follow-up. Germline V gene data show CDR1 as MGHRA and CDR2 as YSYEKL. The CDR3 covers 15 residues. Trimming shortened V by 0 bases and J by 1 base, and 7 bases separated the two germline ends. As originally analysed: Estimated nucleated cell counts came from reference gene primer amplification. Profiling relied on immunoSEQ multiplex PCR, and the TCRdb table lists in-frame clones only, not all of them. The D gene and trimming were derived from the DNA, and the V and J assignments and clone size from that table. Found here are about 400,000 clones, approximately 86% of them singletons; the top ten hold roughly 6.6%.

The receptor comes from a woman aged 55-70 years with COVID-19, enrolled during active disease. The genes are TRBV4-1 and TRBJ1-3, with a tentative D call TRBD1 (5 bases). The specimen sequenced was peripheral blood. Here the CDR3 DNA reads TGCGCCAGCAGCCAAGATACAGGATCTGGAAACACCATATATTTT. It codes for CASSQDTGSGNTIYF.